These 2 T cell receptor beta chains share one sample of origin, sequenced in a study of T cell changes during pregnancy in multiple sclerosis. Produced via immunoSEQ multiplex PCR; TCRdb's table is partial and in-frame only. The sample lists fewer than 140,000 clones; 80% to 95% were seen once. The input for sequencing was peripheral blood, taken after pregnancy. The receptors originated from a female donor with multiple sclerosis, enrolled in a pregnancy study.

This clone has only a few counts. The J gene is TRBJ1-1, the V gene TRBV2; TRBD1 agrees at 10 bases. The CDR3 is 14 residues long. Trimming cost V 5 bases and J 5 bases; bases outside gene matches: 5. Germline loops: CDR1 SNHLY, CDR2 FYNNEI. CDR3: CASSLDRGKTEAFF. The CDR3 bases are TGTGCCAGCAGTTTGGACAGGGGGAAGACTGAAGCTTTCTTT.

With regard to this clone: A junction boundary mismatches the germline segment, possibly from a read error. The rearrangement joins TRBV4-1 to TRBJ2-2; 11 nucleotides match TRBD2. This CDR3 is built from 17 residues. Germline V gene sequence: CDR1 MGHRA, CDR2 YSYEKL. CDR3 in amino acids: CASTQEGLAGGPGELFF. The CDR3 bases are TGCGCCAGCACCCAAGAGGGTCTAGCGGGGGGCCCCGGGGAGCTGTTTTTT.